Reported below is one T cell receptor (beta chain). The repertoire was sequenced with immunoSEQ multiplex PCR; TCRdb's copy has only in-frame clones and lacks some. This sample carries 20,000 to 25,000 clones, more than 70% of them seen once, and the ten largest clones take almost 8%. These data originate in a study of PD-1 and CTLA-4 blockade in melanoma. Germline assignment: CDR1 LNHDA and CDR2 SQIVND (reference sequence). The CDR3 loop spans 13 amino acids. V was shortened by 4 bases and J by 7 bases, with 14 bases between the two germline ends. The chain is built from TRBV19 and TRBJ2-7; the D is unclear. This clonotype was obtained from a human donor with melanoma. The sample in question was CD8+ T cells from peripheral blood, obtained before anti-PD-1 treatment. The CDR3 coding sequence is TGTGCCAGTAGTACGGCACGGGCAAGAGAGCAGTACTTC. This encodes CASSTARAREQYF. The entire variable domain, with the rest obtained from reference TRBV19 and TRBJ2-7, is as follows: DGGITQSPKYLFRKEGQNVTLSCEQNLNHDAMYWYRQDPGQGLRLIYYSQIVNDFQKGDIAEGYSVSREKKESFPLTVTSAQKNPTAFYLCASSTARAREQYFGPGTRLTVT.